This entry features one T cell receptor beta chain sequence. The data belong to a study of blood T cell repertoires in COVID-19. The method was immunoSEQ multiplex PCR; TCRdb's version includes in-frame clones alone and lacks a portion of them. Of 92,000 or so clones listed, more than 70% were seen once; the top ten hold 0.47%. In germline, CDR1 is SNHLY, CDR2 FYNNEI. The CDR3 totals 14 residues. The V end lost 8 bases, the J end lost 0 bases, and 11 bases lay between the germline ends. The receptor's source is a man between 60 and 70 years old with acute or convalescent COVID-19. Material for sequencing was peripheral blood. This chain joins TRBV2 and TRBJ1-5; TRBD1 might be the D (5 bases). This chain's CDR3 is CASRGTVSNQPQHF. As DNA, the CDR3 is TGTGCCAGCCGGGGGACGGTTAGCAATCAGCCCCAGCATTTT.